The 12 T cell receptor beta chains below come from one sample, sequenced in a study of PD-1 blockade in classical Hodgkin lymphoma (dated by TCRdb to about 2020). The sample's time point, from its label and the paper: cycle 1 day 1 (C1D1), immediately before nivolumab initiation. All trial patients had relapsed after autologous stem cell transplantation, with cohorts A, B and C differing in prior brentuximab vedotin exposure. Libraries were constructed by the immunoSEQ multiplex PCR assay. TCRdb provides this immuneACCESS table in a form limited to in-frame rearrangements. Some clones are lacking; in checked studies, under half of them reflect an unresolved V gene, and why the rest are absent is not known. This sample is represented by over 6,500 clones; roughly 80% of them were singletons. Over 13% of the sample is taken by the ten largest. The sample was peripheral blood mononuclear cells (PBMCs), taken at baseline. These receptor sequences come from a human donor with classical Hodgkin lymphoma.

The chain employs TRBV7-9 and TRBJ2-2; 8 bases line up with TRBD2. J gave up 4 bases and V 10 bases, and 11 bases lay outside the gene matches. CDR3 size: 15 residues. Germline CDR1 is SEHNR and CDR2 is FQNEAQ (reference sequence). CDR3 nucleotides: TGTGCCACCTCCGCGGGAGGAGTCGGCACCGGGGAGCTGTTTTTT. Its translation is CATSAGGVGTGELFF.

CDR3 sequence (DNA): TGTGCCAGTACGAGACAGGGGTCGTACACTGAAGCTTTCTTT. This translates into CASTRQGSYTEAFF. The chain links TRBV19 to TRBJ1-1; TRBD1 matches 8 bases. Germline trimming cut 7 bases from V and 3 bases from J; bases unmatched to any gene: 7. The CDR3 spans 14 residues. From germline, CDR1 is LNHDA and CDR2 SQIVND (reference sequence).

This rearrangement joins TRBV9 to TRBJ2-1; 11 positions agree with TRBD2. Germline loops: CDR1 SGDLS, CDR2 YYNGEE. This CDR3 has 18 amino acids. Losses at the gene ends were 4 bases for V and 4 bases for J; bases not matched to a gene: 13. The CDR3 sequence: CASSSPGLAGGSYNEQFF. The DNA of the CDR3 is TGTGCCAGCAGCTCGCCGGGCCTAGCGGGAGGTTCTTACAATGAGCAGTTCTTC. Drawing the rest from reference TRBV9 and TRBJ2-1, the complete variable domain is DSGVTQTPKHLITATGQRVTLRCSPRSGDLSVYWYQQSLDQGLQFLIQYYNGEERAKGNILERFSAQQFPDLHSELNLSSLELGDSALYFCASSSPGLAGGSYNEQFFGPGTRLTVL.

The chain uses TRBV30 and TRBJ2-2, with TRBD1 as a possible D gene (5 bases). With 0 bases removed from V and 4 bases from J, the gap between germline ends came to 6 bases. Germline CDR1 and CDR2: GTSNPN and SVGIG (reference sequence). CDR3 length equals 13 residues. In DNA form, the CDR3 reads TGTGCCTGGAGTGTTCAGGGCACCGGGGAGCTGTTTTTT. Residues: CAWSVQGTGELFF.

V usage is TRBV9 and J usage is TRBJ2-2; D call uncertain. V lost 4 bases and J 1 base, leaving 17 bases between the germline ends. This CDR3 region has 17 residues. CDR1 and CDR2 (germline): SGDLS, YYNGEE. CDR3 sequence (DNA): TGTGCCAGCAGCCCCCTATTGGCACCCTGGAACACCGGGGAGCTGTTTTTT. The encoded protein is CASSPLLAPWNTGELFF.

The chain combines TRBV7-2 with TRBJ1-6; a possible D gene is TRBD1 (6 bases). Trimming took off 1 base at V and 7 bases at J, with 11 bases between the two ends. This CDR3 is 15 amino acids long. Germline CDR1 and CDR2: SGHTA and FQGNSA. The CDR3 here is CASSLGTGRNSPLHF. The CDR3 DNA reads as TGTGCCAGCAGCTTAGGTACAGGGAGGAATTCACCCCTCCACTTT.

The CDR3 spells CASSQDRGGYTF. The CDR3 DNA sequence: TGCGCCAGCAGCCAAGACCGGGGAGGCTACACCTTC. This chain connects TRBV4-3 to TRBJ1-2; D is uncertain. V dropped 0 bases and J dropped 8 bases, with 7 bases sitting between them. Per the germline V gene, CDR1 is LGHNA and CDR2 is YSLEER. This CDR3 spans 12 amino acids.

This clone was observed once. The chain employs TRBV7-3 and TRBJ2-4; D unresolved. In germline, CDR1 is SGHTA, CDR2 FQGTGA. This CDR3 comprises 13 residues. V was clipped by 2 bases and J by 9 bases, with 11 bases between them. In DNA, the CDR3 is TGTGCCAGCAGCTTACGGAGCCACGGCATTCAGTACTTC. It encodes CASSLRSHGIQYF.

V gene TRBV7-2 combines with J gene TRBJ1-3; D unclear. CDR3 length: 13 amino acids. CDR1 and CDR2 (germline): SGHTA, FQGNSA. Trimming cost V 5 bases and J 0 bases, with 5 bases left between them. This CDR3 is CASSLGSGNTIYF. In nucleotides, the CDR3 is TGTGCCAGCAGCCTTGGCTCTGGAAACACCATATATTTT.

This rearrangement joins TRBV5-1 to TRBJ2-3; D possibly uses TRBD1 or TRBD2 (5 bases each). Germline CDR1 SGHRS, CDR2 YFSETQ. Trimming stripped 5 bases from V and 6 bases from J, with 16 bases between. The CDR3 totals 14 residues. The CDR3 is CASRGTRSPDTQYF. The DNA for the CDR3 is TGCGCCAGCAGGGGGACCCGAAGTCCCGATACGCAGTATTTT.

As for this clone: Additional DNA sequences in this sample encode the identical CDR3. The rearrangement links TRBV29-1 to TRBJ2-1, with D unresolved. With 2 bases removed from V and 4 bases from J, the gap between germline ends came to 3 bases. The CDR3 sequence is 11 residues long. Germline CDR1 and CDR2: SQVTM and ANQGSEA. The CDR3 region has the DNA TGCAGCGTTGAAAGGTACAATGAGCAGTTCTTC. This encodes CSVERYNEQFF.

This chain uses TRBV9 with TRBJ2-2; the match to TRBD2 covers 9 bases. The CDR3 is made up of 15 amino acids. The V gene's germline CDR1 is SGDLS and CDR2 YYNGEE. The V segment lost 0 bases and the J segment 6 bases; nucleotides outside the gene matches: 3. CDR3 region: CASSVGSGGAGELFF. The CDR3 region has the DNA TGTGCCAGCAGCGTAGGTAGCGGGGGTGCCGGGGAGCTGTTTTTT.